The T cell receptor (beta chain) described here comes from a study of blood T cell repertoires in COVID-19 (TCRdb year 2020). Regarding the research as a whole: Samples from collaborators originated in the United States, Italy and Spain and spanned both the acute and convalescent phases of COVID-19. The dataset comprised deeply sampled blood TCRbeta repertoires from subjects exposed to, actively infected with, or recovered from COVID-19. A de-identified subject ID, COVID-19 status, age in years and sex were almost always included in the sample metadata. Samples were obtained from the ongoing ImmuneRACE study (first 160 participants) and from 1,000 to 1,500 subjects provided by 6 global collaborators. The repertoires were released in a freely available public database intended as a resource for research on the immune response to SARS-CoV-2. The material from the prospective study consisted of cDNA or gDNA derived from T cells, B-cell-depleted T cells, or PBMCs. HLA class I and class II types, where available, came from metadata supplied by the sample provider rather than from assay-based typing.

Study-wide conclusions, independent of this receptor: How much clinical and demographic metadata was included differed by source and by participant, and the metadata was provided uncurated.

The immunoSEQ Assay, a bias-controlled multiplex PCR, was used to amplify TCRbeta CDR3 regions from genomic DNA. Regarding the original processing steps: Within the assay, amplification of reference gene primers was used to estimate how many nucleated cells each sample contained. Sequence reads were collapsed and filtered to measure the absolute abundance of every unique TCRbeta CDR3 rearrangement. For each sample, productive Simpson clonality was calculated by taking the square root of Simpson's diversity index across productive rearrangements. Drawn from immuneACCESS, this table holds only the in-frame rearrangements with V and J called that TCRdb kept. Clones are partly lost; checked studies trace under half to an unresolved V gene and leave the rest unexplained. The D gene and trimming were derived from the DNA, and the V and J assignments and clone size from that table. Present in this sample are over 120,000 clones, approximately 89% of which were seen just once. About 1.6% of the sample comes from the top ten.

Turning to this clone: The clone's antigen remains unknown. Base-call qualities are not available, and no considerably larger clone is one nucleotide away.

Collaborating institutions collected whole blood in K2EDTA tubes following their own protocols. For TCRbeta analysis, collaborator samples were shipped as frozen whole blood, as isolated PBMCs, or as DNA extracted from either sample type. The CDR3 contains 20 residues, cysteine and phenylalanine counted. The retained sequence is limited to the CDR3, 60 bases, with the frame set at the first base. The germline V and J ends show losses of 4 bases and 0 bases respectively, and no gene match explains 17 bases of the junction. The germline V gene provides CDR1 SGDLS and CDR2 YYNGEE. Sequencing was carried out using peripheral blood. Here the chain combines TRBV9 and TRBJ1-1, with 11 middle bases fitting TRBD1. The TCR comes from a human donor in a cohort sampled during active COVID-19. Here the CDR3 is given as CASSHGQGAGPTPLNTEAFF. The DNA sequence reads TGTGCCAGCAGCCATGGACAGGGGGCGGGACCCACCCCTCTGAACACTGAAGCTTTCTTT.